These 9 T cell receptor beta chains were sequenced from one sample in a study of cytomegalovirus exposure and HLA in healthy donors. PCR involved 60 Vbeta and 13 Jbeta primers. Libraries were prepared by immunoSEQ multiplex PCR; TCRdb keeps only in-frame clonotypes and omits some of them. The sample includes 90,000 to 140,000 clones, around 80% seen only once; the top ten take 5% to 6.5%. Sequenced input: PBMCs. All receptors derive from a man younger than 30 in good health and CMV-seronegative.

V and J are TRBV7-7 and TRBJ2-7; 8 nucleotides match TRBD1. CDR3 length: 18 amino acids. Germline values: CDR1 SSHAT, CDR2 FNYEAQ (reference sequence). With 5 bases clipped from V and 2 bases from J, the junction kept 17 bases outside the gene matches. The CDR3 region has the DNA TGTGCCAGCAGCGAAGGACAGGGCGAAGGAGTTAGAACCTACGAGCAGTACTTC. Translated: CASSEGQGEGVRTYEQYF.

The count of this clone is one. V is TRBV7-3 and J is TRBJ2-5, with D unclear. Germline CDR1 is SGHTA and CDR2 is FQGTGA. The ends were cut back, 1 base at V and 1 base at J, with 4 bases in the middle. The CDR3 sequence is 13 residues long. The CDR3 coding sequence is TGTGCCAGCAGCTTAAAGCCCCAAGAGACCCAGTACTTC. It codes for CASSLKPQETQYF.

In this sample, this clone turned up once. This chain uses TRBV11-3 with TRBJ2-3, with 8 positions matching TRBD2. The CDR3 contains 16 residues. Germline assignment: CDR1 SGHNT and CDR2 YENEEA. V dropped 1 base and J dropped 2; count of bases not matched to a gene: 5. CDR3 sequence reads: CASSLGELADTDTQYF. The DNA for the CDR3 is TGTGCCAGCAGCTTAGGCGAACTAGCGGACACAGATACGCAGTATTTT.

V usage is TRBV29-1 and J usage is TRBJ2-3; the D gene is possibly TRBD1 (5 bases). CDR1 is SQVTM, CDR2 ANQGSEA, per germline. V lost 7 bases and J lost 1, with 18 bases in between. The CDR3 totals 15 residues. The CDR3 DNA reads TGCAGCGCACACCTAGGACACGGTGGCACAGATACGCAGTATTTT. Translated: CSAHLGHGGTDTQYF.

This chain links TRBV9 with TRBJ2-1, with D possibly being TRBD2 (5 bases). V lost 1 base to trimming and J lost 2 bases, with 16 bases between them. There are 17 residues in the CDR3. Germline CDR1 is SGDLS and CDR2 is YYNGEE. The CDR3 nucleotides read TGTGCCAGCAGCGTATCATCTGTGGGAGTGGCCTACAATGAGCAGTTCTTC. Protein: CASSVSSVGVAYNEQFF.

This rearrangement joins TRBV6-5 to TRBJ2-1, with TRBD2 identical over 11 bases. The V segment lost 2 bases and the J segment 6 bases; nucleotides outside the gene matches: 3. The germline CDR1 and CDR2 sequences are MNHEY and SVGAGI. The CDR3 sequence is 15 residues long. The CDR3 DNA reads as TGTGCCAGCAGTTACAAACTAGCGGGAGTCAATGAGCAGTTCTTC. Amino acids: CASSYKLAGVNEQFF.

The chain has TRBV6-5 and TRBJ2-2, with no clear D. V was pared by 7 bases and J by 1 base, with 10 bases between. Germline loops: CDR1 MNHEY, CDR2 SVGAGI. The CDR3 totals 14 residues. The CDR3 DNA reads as TGTGCCAGCAACTGGTCAGGGAACACCGGGGAGCTGTTTTTT. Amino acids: CASNWSGNTGELFF.

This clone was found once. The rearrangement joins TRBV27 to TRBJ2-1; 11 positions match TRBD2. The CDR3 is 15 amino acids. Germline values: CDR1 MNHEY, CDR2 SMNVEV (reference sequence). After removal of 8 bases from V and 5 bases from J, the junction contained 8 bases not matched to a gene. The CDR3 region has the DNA TGTGCCAGCGCTGGGGGGACTAGCGGTAACAATGAGCAGTTCTTC. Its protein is CASAGGTSGNNEQFF.

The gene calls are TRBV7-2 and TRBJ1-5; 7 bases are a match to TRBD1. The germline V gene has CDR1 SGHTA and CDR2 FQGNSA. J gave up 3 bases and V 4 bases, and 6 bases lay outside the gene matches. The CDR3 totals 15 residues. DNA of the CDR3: TGTGCCAGCAGCTCGCGGACAGGCGACAATCAGCCCCAGCATTTT. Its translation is CASSSRTGDNQPQHF.